Sequencing of this T cell receptor beta chain was carried out in a study of blood T cells in healthy people across ages. The study's findings and limits: Older age coincided with a roughly linear decline in TCR beta diversity per million T cells. Observed TCR beta diversity showed a strong correlation with the percentage of naive T cells as measured by flow cytometry.

The germline CDR1 and CDR2 sequences are KGHSH and LQKENI. Trimming cost V 3 bases and J 7 bases, with 25 bases left between them. This CDR3 is built from 17 residues. Combining a sample-barcoded 5' primer with a J-beta primer mix, a second PCR ran for roughly 7 to 12 cycles. TCRdb called the 5' RACE reads again in MiXCR, with one record for every CDR3 protein. This repertoire shows around 940,000 distinct CDR3 sequences, roughly 50% found once; its top ten account for around 21%. With regard to this clonotype: Its antigen is still unknown.

The chain joins TRBV18 to TRBJ2-7; the D is unclear. What was sequenced was blood. The sequence derives from a woman aged 60-75 years in good health. The CDR3 DNA sequence: TGTGCCAGCTCACCGCCAGGCTTCTATTTAAACTACAATGAGCAGTACTTC. Its protein product is CASSPPGFYLNYNEQYF.